The 32 T cell receptor beta chains listed next were all sequenced from one sample in a study of vaccination effects on CD4 cells after COVID-19. Sequencing used immunoSEQ multiplex PCR; TCRdb keeps in-frame clones, though not all of them. The sample has about 45,000 clones; around 70% are singletons. Sequencing was preceded by expansion of antigen-specific CD4+ T cells with viral peptide pools in the ViraFEST assay. The authors isolated CD4+ T cells after around nine days of culture. The infection with SARS-CoV-2 (confirmed by PCR) occurred in this person between March and December 2020. The antigens for these receptors are not known. Sequencing was performed on CD4+ T cells from PBMCs cultured with a peptide pool, taken before COVID-19 vaccination. These receptors were collected from a human donor who had a prior SARS-CoV-2 infection.

The chain has TRBV3-1 (or the pseudogene TRBV3-2) and TRBJ1-2; D is unresolved. The CDR3 covers 14 residues. The ends were cut back, 6 bases at V and 0 bases at J, with 11 bases in the middle. CDR1 and CDR2 from the germline V gene are LGHDT and YNNKEL (reference sequence). CDR3 nucleotides: TGTGCCAGCAGTCCGGACGGTGCTAACTATGGCTACACCTTC. Translated: CASSPDGANYGYTF.

This clone came up a few times. The chain uses TRBV7-9 and TRBJ2-2; D unresolved. Germline CDR1 is SEHNR and CDR2 is FQNEAQ (reference sequence). The V end was cut by 3 bases, the J end by 2 bases, with 10 bases between. The CDR3 contains 15 residues. The CDR3 sequence: CASSFSTGNTGELFF. CDR3 in DNA: TGTGCCAGCAGCTTCTCGACTGGAAACACCGGGGAGCTGTTTTTT.

In its sample, this clone was seen a few times. The chain carries TRBV19 and TRBJ1-1; D is possibly TRBD1 (6 bases). Germline V gives CDR1 LNHDA, CDR2 SQIVND (reference sequence). The CDR3 extends over 15 amino acids. V was pared by 8 bases and J by 1 base, with 17 bases between. In DNA form, the CDR3 reads TGTGCCAGTTCGGGGGCGACTGCCAGGAACACTGAAGCTTTCTTT. This gives the protein CASSGATARNTEAFF.

This clone has just a few counts. This chain uses TRBV7-9 with TRBJ2-2; D may correspond to TRBD1 or TRBD2 (6 bases each). The CDR3 loop spans 18 amino acids. Germline V CDR1 and CDR2: SEHNR, FQNEAQ (reference sequence). The V end was cut by 2 bases, the J end by 4 bases, with 20 bases between. CDR3 amino acids: CASSLIFMGGAGTGELFF. Written as DNA, the CDR3 is TGTGCCAGCAGCTTAATTTTCATGGGGGGCGCAGGCACCGGGGAGCTGTTTTTT.

V gene TRBV30 combines with J gene TRBJ2-7, with unresolved D. The germline V and J ends were trimmed by 2 bases and 3 bases, with 5 bases remaining between them. This CDR3 has 11 residues. The V gene's germline CDR1 is GTSNPN and CDR2 SVGIG (reference sequence). The CDR3 loop reads CAWSQIYEQYF. CDR3 in DNA: TGTGCCTGGAGTCAAATCTACGAGCAGTACTTC. Together with reference TRBV30 and TRBJ2-7, the CDR3 gives the full variable domain: SQTIHQWPATLVQPVGSPLSLECTVEGTSNPNLYWYRQAAGRGLQLLFYSVGIGQISSEVPQNLSASRPQDRQFILSSKKLLLSDSGFYLCAWSQIYEQYFGPGTRLTVT.

The rearrangement joins TRBV6-5 to TRBJ1-4, with a possible D match to TRBD1 (5 bases). The length of the CDR3 is 13 residues. With 6 bases removed from V and 8 bases from J, the gap between germline ends came to 13 bases. In germline, CDR1 is MNHEY, CDR2 SVGAGI. The CDR3 here is CASSPGTGEKLFF. The CDR3 coding sequence is TGTGCCAGCAGCCCCGGGACGGGCGAAAAACTGTTTTTT.

This chain uses TRBV7-2 with TRBJ2-5, with a possible D match to TRBD2 (6 bases). The CDR3 totals 17 residues. Trimming took off 1 base at V and 7 bases at J, with 22 bases between the two ends. Per germline, CDR1 SGHTA and CDR2 FQGNSA. The CDR3 nucleotides read TGTGCCAGCAGCTTAGGTTTTCGGGACTGGCCCTTCGGGACCCAGTACTTC. Translated, it gives CASSLGFRDWPFGTQYF.

This clone occurred a few times. The J gene is TRBJ2-1, the V gene TRBV15, with D tentatively TRBD1 (6 bases). Germline-derived CDR1 and CDR2 are LNHNV and YYDKDF (reference sequence). CDR3 length: 10 residues. CDR3 coding DNA: TGTGCGATAAGGGGGAATGAGCAGTTCTTC. Translating it yields CAIRGNEQFF.

V gene TRBV14 combines with J gene TRBJ2-1; 10 bases are a match to TRBD2. J lost 2 bases, V lost 3 bases, and 7 bases had no gene match. The CDR3 loop spans 17 amino acids. CDR1 is SGHDN, CDR2 FVKESK, per germline. CDR3 sequence reads: CASSQRPGLAPYNEQFF. DNA of the CDR3: TGTGCCAGCAGCCAGCGCCCGGGACTAGCGCCCTACAATGAGCAGTTCTTC. The entire variable domain, with the rest obtained from reference TRBV14 and TRBJ2-1, is as follows: EAGVTQFPSHSVIEKGQTVTLRCDPISGHDNLYWYRRVMGKEIKFLLHFVKESKQDESGMPNNRFLAERTGGTYSTLKVQPAELEDSGVYFCASSQRPGLAPYNEQFFGPGTRLTVL.

The chain recombines TRBV6-5 with TRBJ1-3; 10 bases match TRBD1. After removal of 2 bases from V and 1 base from J, the junction contained 2 bases not matched to a gene. From germline, CDR1 is MNHEY and CDR2 SVGAGI. The CDR3 spans 16 residues. CDR3 nucleotide sequence: TGTGCCAGCAGTTACGACAGGGGGCGTTCTGGAAACACCATATATTTT. Its protein is CASSYDRGRSGNTIYF.

The chain links TRBV2 to TRBJ2-7; no reliable D call. The ends were cut back, 5 bases at V and 1 base at J, with 6 bases in the middle. This CDR3 has 12 residues. The V gene's germline CDR1 is SNHLY and CDR2 FYNNEI. The CDR3 is CASSLQSYEQYF. CDR3 sequence (DNA): TGTGCCAGCAGTCTACAGTCCTACGAGCAGTACTTC.

This chain links TRBV18 with TRBJ2-3; D remains unclear. V was trimmed by 3 bases and J by 5 bases, leaving 12 bases between them. Per the germline V gene, CDR1 is KGHSH and CDR2 is LQKENI. The CDR3 spans 14 residues. The CDR3 here is CASSPDLGLDTQYF. The CDR3, as DNA: TGTGCCAGCTCACCCGACCTCGGGTTAGATACGCAGTATTTT.

This clone came up a few times. The chain has TRBV5-1 and TRBJ2-3; 13 nucleotides agree with TRBD2. Germline V lookup: CDR1 SGHRS, CDR2 YFSETQ. The CDR3 covers 15 residues. V was clipped by 3 bases and J by 4 bases; unmatched bases: 2. The DNA for the CDR3 is TGCGCCAGCAGCTACGGACTAGCGGGAGCAGATACGCAGTATTTT. Protein: CASSYGLAGADTQYF.

The rearrangement uses TRBV5-1 and TRBJ2-5; TRBD2 matches 7 bases. Germline values: CDR1 SGHRS, CDR2 YFSETQ. Unmatched junction bases numbered 8, after V lost 0 bases and J lost 0 bases. This CDR3 is built from 17 residues. The CDR3 bases are TGCGCCAGCAGCTTGGGTCTAGCGGAACAACACCAAGAGACCCAGTACTTC. It yields the protein CASSLGLAEQHQETQYF.

In its sample, this clone was seen a few times. The chain combines TRBV21-1 with TRBJ2-1; TRBD1 is the table's D call and was not checked against the DNA. TRBV21-1 is a documented pseudogene. The CDR3 is 13 residues long. The CDR3 sequence is CASRDRPWNEQFF. CDR3 coding DNA: TGTGCCAGCCGGGACAGACCTTGGAATGAGCAGTTCTTC.

For the CDR3, the DNA is TGTGCCAGCAGCGTAGGTATCGGGAGTGAGTACACGCAGTATTTT. Translated, it gives CASSVGIGSEYTQYF. The chain recombines TRBV9 with TRBJ2-3, with D perhaps matching TRBD2 (6 bases). Germline-derived CDR1 and CDR2 are SGDLS and YYNGEE. The CDR3 has 15 amino acids. Trimming shortened V by 0 bases and J by 9 bases, and 17 bases separated the two germline ends.

The chain couples TRBV6-5 to TRBJ2-5; 13 nucleotides line up with TRBD2. This CDR3 has 16 residues. Germline V gene data show CDR1 as MNHEY and CDR2 as SVGAGI. V trimming: 4 bases; J trimming: 3 bases; junction bases outside the gene matches: 5. CDR3 nucleotides: TGTGCCAGCAGTTTAAAAGGGACTAGCGGGGAAGAGACCCAGTACTTC. This gives the protein CASSLKGTSGEETQYF.

This clone appeared a few times. The chain links TRBV7-9 to TRBJ2-2; D remains ambiguous. This CDR3 region has 16 residues. Deletions cut 6 bases from V and 8 bases from J, with 22 bases between. CDR1 is SEHNR, CDR2 FQNEAQ, per germline (reference sequence). CDR3 residues: CASRSHARPGAGELFF. The DNA for the CDR3 is TGTGCCAGCAGATCCCATGCCAGGCCAGGTGCGGGGGAGCTGTTTTTT.

This clone was observed a handful of times. This rearrangement joins TRBV7-8 to TRBJ1-5; tentative D call: TRBD1 (5 bases). CDR1 is SGHVS and CDR2 is FQNEAQ in the germline V gene. The CDR3 loop spans 17 amino acids. Trimming took 6 bases from V and 3 from J, leaving 21 bases between them. CDR3: CASRLAPGGDDNQPQHF. The CDR3 nucleotides read TGTGCCAGCAGGCTAGCGCCCGGAGGGGATGACAATCAGCCCCAGCATTTT.

V gene TRBV6-5 combines with J gene TRBJ1-5; D not resolved. The CDR3 length is 15 residues. CDR1 is MNHEY, CDR2 SVGAGI, per germline. V was shortened by 4 bases and J by 0 bases, with 10 bases between the two germline ends. The CDR3 sequence is CASSWTEYSNQPQHF. CDR3 in DNA: TGTGCCAGCAGTTGGACGGAGTATAGCAATCAGCCCCAGCATTTT.

This clone was detected once. The chain employs TRBV4-3 and TRBJ2-7; D tentatively fits TRBD1 or TRBD2 (6 bases each). This CDR3 spans 16 amino acids. Germline CDR1 and CDR2: LGHNA and YSLEER. V lost 0 bases to trimming and J lost 2 bases, with 14 bases between them. The CDR3 DNA reads TGCGCCAGCAGCCAAGAGTGGGGGGCAGTCACCTACGAGCAGTACTTC. This translates into CASSQEWGAVTYEQYF.

The chain joins TRBV18 to TRBJ2-7, with D perhaps TRBD2 (7 bases). The CDR3 has 17 amino acids. Germline V gene data show CDR1 as KGHSH and CDR2 as LQKENI. V was cut by 2 bases and J by 8 bases, with 25 bases left in between. The CDR3 region has the DNA TGTGCCAGCTCACCAGGGGGACTAAACGGGGCCGGGGGCAAGCAGTACTTC. It is translated as CASSPGGLNGAGGKQYF.

This clone was picked up one time. The chain uses TRBV7-3 and TRBJ2-1; D is possibly TRBD2 (5 bases). Between the trimmed V and J ends, which lost 1 base and 3 bases, there was a span of 13 bases. The germline V gene has CDR1 SGHTA and CDR2 FQGTGA. The CDR3 contains 16 residues. The CDR3 is CASSLNRGLSYNEQFF. The CDR3 bases are TGTGCCAGCAGCTTAAACCGAGGACTGAGCTACAATGAGCAGTTCTTC.

The chain joins TRBV5-1 to TRBJ2-3; D might be TRBD1 (6 bases). The CDR3 contains 15 residues. Germline V lookup: CDR1 SGHRS, CDR2 YFSETQ. The V and J ends lost 6 bases and 0 bases respectively, with 14 bases between them. CDR3 sequence reads: CASTDSLPSTDTQYF. CDR3 coding DNA: TGCGCCAGCACGGACAGTCTACCTAGCACAGATACGCAGTATTTT.

The V and J genes are TRBV6-5 and TRBJ2-5; the match to TRBD1 covers 9 bases. CDR1 and CDR2 from the germline V gene are MNHEY and SVGAGI. With V trimmed by 6 bases and J by 5 bases, 7 bases remained unmatched. CDR3 size: 14 residues. DNA of the CDR3: TGTGCCAGCAGCCTACAGGGGGCTGAGGAGACCCAGTACTTC. Its translation: CASSLQGAEETQYF.

This sequence joins TRBV24-1 and TRBJ2-1; 8 bases are a match to TRBD1. V dropped 3 bases and J dropped 4; count of bases not matched to a gene: 10. The CDR3 length is 17 residues. CDR1 KGHDR and CDR2 SFDVKD come from the germline V gene. CDR3 loop: CATSDQSQGARYNEQFF. CDR3 DNA sequence: TGTGCCACCAGTGATCAATCGCAGGGGGCGCGGTACAATGAGCAGTTCTTC.

V usage is TRBV6-6 and J usage is TRBJ2-2, with D unresolved. Germline values: CDR1 MNHNY, CDR2 SVGAGI (reference sequence). There are 12 residues in the CDR3. Trimming took off 2 bases at V and 6 bases at J, with 4 bases between the two ends. The CDR3 loop reads CASSYAAGELFF. Written as DNA, the CDR3 is TGTGCCAGCAGTTACGCGGCCGGGGAGCTGTTTTTT.

This clone was detected only a few times. The J gene is TRBJ2-3, the V gene TRBV2; possibly TRBD1 or TRBD2 for D (6 bases each). The CDR3 is made up of 14 amino acids. The germline V gene has CDR1 SNHLY and CDR2 FYNNEI. Deletions cut 6 bases from V and 11 bases from J, with 21 bases between. As DNA, the CDR3 is TGTGCCAGCAGCCCAACCCGGGGGCGGGGAGAGCAGTATTTT. It is translated as CASSPTRGRGEQYF. Together with reference TRBV2 and TRBJ2-3, the CDR3 gives the full variable domain: EPEVTQTPSHQVTQMGQEVILRCVPISNHLYFYWYRQILGQKVEFLVSFYNNEISEKSEIFDDQFSVERPDGSNFTLKIRSTKLEDSAMYFCASSPTRGRGEQYFGPGTRLTVL.

This sequence joins TRBV7-3 and TRBJ2-3; 8 nucleotides align to TRBD2. This CDR3 comprises 17 residues. Per the germline V gene, CDR1 is SGHTA and CDR2 is FQGTGA. The V and J ends lost 2 bases and 4 bases, in that order; junction bases with no gene match: 11. CDR3 protein: CASSLGRRGGAADTQYF. The CDR3 coding sequence is TGTGCCAGCAGCTTAGGTCGACGGGGGGGGGCCGCAGATACGCAGTATTTT.

The chain carries TRBV6-6 and TRBJ1-5, with D tentatively TRBD1 (5 bases). V was clipped by 0 bases and J by 8 bases, with 8 bases between them. Germline CDR1 is MNHNY and CDR2 is SVGAGI (reference sequence). The CDR3 has 13 residues. Here the CDR3 DNA reads TGTGCCAGCAGTTACTCGCCGGGGGAGCCCCAGCATTTT. Its translation: CASSYSPGEPQHF.

The rearrangement uses TRBV6-5 and TRBJ1-6; D gene uncertain. Germline V gene data show CDR1 as MNHEY and CDR2 as SVGAGI. V was clipped by 6 bases and J by 7 bases, with 10 bases between them. CDR3 length: 13 residues. CDR3 amino acids: CASSPSRNSPLHF. CDR3 coding DNA: TGTGCCAGCAGCCCCTCGAGGAATTCACCCCTCCACTTT.

This chain uses TRBV6-6 with TRBJ2-1, with no clear D. The CDR3 consists of 12 residues. The V gene's germline CDR1 is MNHNY and CDR2 SVGAGI (reference sequence). Trimming stripped 5 bases from V and 7 bases from J, with 9 bases between. The CDR3 DNA is TGTGCCAGCAGTCTAAGTAGGAATGAGCAGTTCTTC. It is translated as CASSLSRNEQFF.